These 23 T cell receptor beta chains came from one sample sequenced in a study of cytomegalovirus exposure and HLA in healthy donors. Use of 60 Vbeta and 13 Jbeta primers characterized the PCR. TCRdb keeps only in-frame clones here, not all; method: immunoSEQ multiplex PCR. The sample holds 100,000 to 150,000 clones, over 75% seen once. Sample: PBMCs. The source is a man aged 18 to 30 in good health and CMV-seropositive.

The rearrangement joins TRBV15 to TRBJ2-6; 7 nucleotides align to TRBD2. With V trimmed by 8 bases and J by 1 base, 8 bases remained unmatched. In germline, CDR1 is LNHNV, CDR2 YYDKDF (reference sequence). CDR3 length equals 16 residues. The CDR3 DNA reads as TGTGCCACCGCTTACGGCGGGAGATCTGGGGCCAACGTCCTGACTTTC. It yields the protein CATAYGGRSGANVLTF.

The J gene is TRBJ1-2, the V gene TRBV7-2; tentatively, D is TRBD1 (5 bases). CDR3 length: 14 amino acids. Germline assignment: CDR1 SGHTA and CDR2 FQGNSA. The V and J ends lost 0 bases and 7 bases respectively, with 12 bases between them. The CDR3 DNA reads as TGTGCCAGCAGCTTAGCGGGAGGGGTTCCTGGCTACACCTTC. It specifies CASSLAGGVPGYTF.

This chain uses TRBV6-1 with TRBJ1-3; no firm D call. CDR3 length equals 15 residues. Germline loops: CDR1 MNHNS, CDR2 SASEGT. Trimming removed 2 bases at V and 2 bases at J, with 10 bases between. CDR3 region: CASSEPTDAGNTIYF. DNA of the CDR3: TGTGCCAGCAGTGAACCCACAGACGCTGGAAACACCATATATTTT.

This clone was seen only once. The rearrangement uses TRBV18 and TRBJ1-5; perhaps TRBD1 as D (5 bases). Trimming left V 3 bases short and J 4 bases short, with 7 bases between. CDR3 length equals 13 residues. Germline V gene data show CDR1 as KGHSH and CDR2 as LQKENI. The CDR3 protein is CASSPQGNQPQHF. The CDR3 nucleotides read TGTGCCAGCTCACCTCAGGGTAATCAGCCCCAGCATTTT.

Here the CDR3 reads CASSPQNSNLPDQPQHF. CDR3 coding DNA: TGTGCCAGCTCACCCCAAAACAGCAATCTACCCGATCAGCCCCAGCATTTT. The rearrangement links TRBV18 to TRBJ1-5; no clear D. This CDR3 is 17 amino acids long. CDR1 is KGHSH and CDR2 is LQKENI in the germline V gene. V was trimmed by 3 bases and J by 5 bases, leaving 20 bases between them.

The chain joins TRBV6-1 to TRBJ1-2; 9 bases agree with TRBD1. J gave up 7 bases and V 5 bases, and 8 bases lay outside the gene matches. The CDR3 contains 14 residues. Germline V gene data show CDR1 as MNHNS and CDR2 as SASEGT. The CDR3 coding sequence is TGTGCCAGCAGTAAGGGACAGGGAAATGCTGGCTACACCTTC. Protein sequence: CASSKGQGNAGYTF.

The chain recombines TRBV6-5 with TRBJ2-3, with 9 bases fitting TRBD1. The V segment lost 6 bases and the J segment 1 base; nucleotides outside the gene matches: 5. CDR1 is MNHEY and CDR2 is SVGAGI in the germline V gene. CDR3 length: 15 residues. This chain's CDR3 is CASRENRGRTDTQYF. In DNA, the CDR3 is TGTGCCAGCAGGGAAAACAGGGGGCGCACAGATACGCAGTATTTT.

This rearrangement joins TRBV5-1 to TRBJ2-7; D may be TRBD2 (5 bases). V lost 4 bases, J lost 2 bases, and 13 bases lay in between. The CDR3 consists of 14 residues. Germline V lookup: CDR1 SGHRS, CDR2 YFSETQ. The CDR3 DNA reads TGCGCCAGCAGCACCGGACTGGATACCTACGAGCAGTACTTC. Protein sequence: CASSTGLDTYEQYF.

This chain uses TRBV21-1 with TRBJ1-3. TRBV21-1 counts as a pseudogene. CDR3 size: 15 residues. In DNA form, the CDR3 reads TGTGCCAGCGAAAAGAGCGGGAGCTCTGGAAACACCATATATTTT. This encodes CASEKSGSSGNTIYF.

About this clone: Germline is not matched at one junction end, which may reflect a read error. The V and J genes are TRBV5-1 and TRBJ1-1; D remains ambiguous. In germline, CDR1 is SGHRS, CDR2 YFSETQ. The CDR3 spans 15 residues. CDR3 nucleotides: TGCGCCAGCAGCTTCAACCCGTCCCAAACCACTGTAGCTTTCTTT. It codes for CASSFNPSQTTVAFF. Complete variable domain (other parts from reference TRBV5-1 and TRBJ1-1): KAGVTQTPRYLIKTRGQQVTLSCSPISGHRSVSWYQQTPGQGLQFLFEYFSETQRNKGNFPGRFSGRQFSNSRSEMNVSTLELGDSALYLCASSFNPSQTTVAFFGQGTRLTVV.

The chain uses TRBV6-6 and TRBJ2-1, with 9 bases lining up with TRBD2. Germline values: CDR1 MNHNY, CDR2 SVGAGI (reference sequence). This CDR3 comprises 16 residues. J gave up 4 bases and V 6 bases, and 10 bases lay outside the gene matches. As DNA, the CDR3 is TGTGCCAGCAGCCCCCCTCTAGCGGGGAGGTACAATGAGCAGTTCTTC. Translated: CASSPPLAGRYNEQFF.

The chain is built from TRBV7-2 and TRBJ2-1; 9 bases line up with TRBD2. J was trimmed by 9 bases and V by 5 bases; bases with no gene match: 11. Germline loops: CDR1 SGHTA, CDR2 FQGNSA. This CDR3 spans 15 amino acids. CDR3 sequence reads: CASSLEAGGPGEQFF. CDR3 DNA: TGTGCCAGCAGCCTAGAGGCGGGAGGGCCCGGTGAGCAGTTCTTC. The variable domain in full, with the rest retrieved from reference TRBV7-2 and TRBJ2-1, is GAGVSQSPSNKVTEKGKDVELRCDPISGHTALYWYRQSLGQGLEFLIYFQGNSAPDKSGLPSDRFSAERTGGSVSTLTIQRTQQEDSAVYLCASSLEAGGPGEQFFGPGTRLTVL.

V usage is TRBV18 and J usage is TRBJ2-1, with TRBD2 matching 7 bases. Germline lookup yields CDR1 KGHSH and CDR2 LQKENI. The junction had 6 bases not matched to a gene; V was cut back by 2 bases and J by 2 bases. The CDR3 has 16 amino acids. The CDR3 sequence: CASSPLAGPTYNEQFF. CDR3 in DNA: TGTGCCAGCTCACCATTAGCGGGCCCGACCTACAATGAGCAGTTCTTC.

The chain couples TRBV6-6 to TRBJ2-3, with 7 positions matching TRBD1. V was clipped by 6 bases and J by 4 bases; unmatched bases: 10. The CDR3 length is 15 residues. Per the germline V gene, CDR1 is MNHNY and CDR2 is SVGAGI (reference sequence). The CDR3 loop reads CASRLQGTSADTQYF. CDR3 bases: TGTGCCAGCAGATTACAGGGGACATCGGCAGATACGCAGTATTTT.

V gene TRBV5-4 combines with J gene TRBJ1-6; TRBD1 matches 8 bases. This CDR3 has 15 residues. V gave up 0 bases and J gave up 10 bases; unmatched junction bases: 6. The germline V gene has CDR1 SGHNT and CDR2 YYREEE (reference sequence). The CDR3 is CASSLVSGGRSPLHF. The CDR3 region has the DNA TGTGCCAGCAGCTTGGTTTCAGGGGGCCGCTCACCCCTCCACTTT.

The J gene is TRBJ2-1, the V gene TRBV12-5, with TRBD1 matching 10 bases. Trimming cost V 6 bases and J 7 bases; bases outside gene matches: 3. Germline loops: CDR1 LGHNT, CDR2 FRNRAP. The CDR3 runs to 13 residues. CDR3 coding DNA: TGTGCTAGTGGACGGACAGGGGGGAATGAGCAGTTCTTC. This codes for CASGRTGGNEQFF.

This clone was observed a single time. This chain links TRBV7-3 with TRBJ2-2; 10 nucleotides line up with TRBD2. CDR3 length: 14 residues. The V segment lost 6 bases and the J segment 8 bases; nucleotides outside the gene matches: 6. The germline V gene encodes CDR1 SGHTA and CDR2 FQGTGA. The CDR3 DNA follows: TGTGCCAGCAGTCGGACTAGCGGATCGGGGGAGCTGTTTTTT. Its translation is CASSRTSGSGELFF.

The rearrangement joins TRBV5-4 to TRBJ2-5; 13 bases align to TRBD2. Germline CDR1 SGHNT, CDR2 YYREEE (reference sequence). The CDR3 has 19 amino acids. With 2 bases clipped from V and 5 bases from J, the junction kept 15 bases outside the gene matches. The chain's CDR3 is CASSFGPGTSGGVGETQYF. DNA of the CDR3: TGTGCCAGCAGCTTCGGACCCGGAACTAGCGGGGGGGTGGGGGAGACCCAGTACTTC.

The chain employs TRBV5-4 and TRBJ2-5, with TRBD2 as a possible D gene (6 bases). The length of the CDR3 is 12 residues. Trimming stripped 2 bases from V and 9 bases from J, with 11 bases between. Germline V gene lookup returns CDR1 SGHNT and CDR2 YYREEE (reference sequence). The CDR3 DNA reads as TGTGCCAGCAGCTTAGACGGGGAGGCCCAGTACTTC. Translating it yields CASSLDGEAQYF.

The chain employs TRBV7-3 and TRBJ2-2; 8 nucleotides line up with TRBD1. Looked up from germline, CDR1 is SGHTA and CDR2 is FQGTGA. With 5 bases clipped from V and 4 bases from J, the junction kept 3 bases outside the gene matches. The CDR3 covers 14 residues. This chain's CDR3 is CASSLGQATGELFF. CDR3 in DNA: TGTGCCAGCAGCCTGGGACAGGCCACCGGGGAGCTGTTTTTT.

The J gene is TRBJ2-7, the V gene TRBV7-9, with 15 bases lining up with TRBD2. The CDR3 covers 17 residues. With V trimmed by 3 bases and J by 1 base, 4 bases remained unmatched. Germline V CDR1 and CDR2: SEHNR, FQNEAQ (reference sequence). The DNA of the CDR3 is TGTGCCAGCAGCTTCCCGGGACTAGCGGGGGGTTCCTACGAGCAGTACTTC. Its translation is CASSFPGLAGGSYEQYF.

The chain is built from TRBV29-1 and TRBJ1-2, with no clear D. Germline CDR1 is SQVTM and CDR2 is ANQGSEA. This CDR3 has 10 amino acids. Trimming removed 1 base at V and 8 bases at J, with 5 bases between. CDR3 region: CSVEGEGYTF. The CDR3 DNA reads as TGCAGCGTTGAAGGAGAGGGCTACACCTTC.

V and J are TRBV5-4 and TRBJ2-1, with D possibly being TRBD2 (5 bases). Trimming took off 4 bases at V and 5 bases at J, with 10 bases between the two ends. There are 13 residues in the CDR3. Germline V CDR1 and CDR2: SGHNT, YYREEE (reference sequence). The CDR3 reads CASSPGIDNEQFF. CDR3 nucleotide sequence: TGTGCCAGCAGCCCCGGGATTGACAATGAGCAGTTCTTC.